This record concerns one TCR beta chain sequence. Trimming stripped 5 bases from V and 4 bases from J, with 18 bases between. This CDR3 spans 16 amino acids. CDR1 LGHDT and CDR2 YNNKEL come from the germline V gene (reference sequence). Profiling relied on immunoSEQ multiplex PCR, and the TCRdb table lists in-frame clones only, not all of them. The profile shows approximately 46,000 clones, 75% to 85% of them singletons. The data stem from a study of T cells in tumors after PD-1 blockade. The chain joins TRBV3-1 (or the pseudogene TRBV3-2) to TRBJ1-5, with a tentative D call TRBD1 (6 bases). The input for sequencing was PBMCs, taken before anti-PD-1 treatment. This receptor was obtained from a human donor with basal cell carcinoma. This chain's CDR3 is CASSNGDTGINQPQHF. The CDR3 DNA sequence: TGTGCCAGCAGCAACGGGGATACAGGGATAAATCAGCCCCAGCATTTT.